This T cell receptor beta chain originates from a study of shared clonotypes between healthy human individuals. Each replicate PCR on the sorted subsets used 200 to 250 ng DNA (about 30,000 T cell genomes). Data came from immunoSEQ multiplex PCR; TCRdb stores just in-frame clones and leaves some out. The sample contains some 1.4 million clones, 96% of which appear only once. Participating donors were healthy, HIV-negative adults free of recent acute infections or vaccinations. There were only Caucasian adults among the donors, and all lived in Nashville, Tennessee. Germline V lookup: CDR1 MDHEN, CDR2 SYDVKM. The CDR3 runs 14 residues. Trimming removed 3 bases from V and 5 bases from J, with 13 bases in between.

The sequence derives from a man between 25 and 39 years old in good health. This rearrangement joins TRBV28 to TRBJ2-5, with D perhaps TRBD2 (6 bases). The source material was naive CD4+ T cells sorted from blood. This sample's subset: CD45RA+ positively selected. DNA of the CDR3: TGTGCCAGCAGTTTGTACGGGGGTCCCGAGACCCAGTACTTC. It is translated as CASSLYGGPETQYF.